One and the same sample provided the 21 T cell receptor beta chains below, sequenced in a study of control samples from healthy donors and cancer patients. The data were produced by immunoSEQ multiplex PCR, yet TCRdb's version contains in-frame clones alone and is incomplete. The data contain 200,000 to 250,000 clones, around 94% of them singletons. Input material: blood. The receptors here all came from a man aged 45-65 years in good health.

This clone is a singleton in its sample. The chain combines TRBV7-2 with TRBJ2-1, with 7 bases that match TRBD1. CDR3 length: 15 residues. The germline V gene has CDR1 SGHTA and CDR2 FQGNSA. V dropped 5 bases and J dropped 0; count of bases not matched to a gene: 4. The CDR3 reads CASSPTGDSYNEQFF. The CDR3 DNA reads as TGTGCCAGCAGCCCTACAGGGGACTCCTACAATGAGCAGTTCTTC. Full variable domain (missing parts from reference TRBV7-2 and TRBJ2-1): GAGVSQSPSNKVTEKGKDVELRCDPISGHTALYWYRQSLGQGLEFLIYFQGNSAPDKSGLPSDRFSAERTGGSVSTLTIQRTQQEDSAVYLCASSPTGDSYNEQFFGPGTRLTVL.

A single count supports this clone. This chain connects TRBV27 to TRBJ1-1; the D is unclear. This CDR3 is built from 13 residues. The germline V and J ends were trimmed by 5 bases and 6 bases, with 13 bases remaining between them. CDR1 MNHEY and CDR2 SMNVEV come from the germline V gene (reference sequence). The CDR3 DNA sequence: TGTGCCAGCAGTGGGGAGGGCGGGGCTGAAGCTTTCTTT. Translation: CASSGEGGAEAFF.

This chain connects TRBV2 to TRBJ2-1, with TRBD1 identical over 7 bases. The V segment lost 4 bases and the J segment 2 bases; nucleotides outside the gene matches: 5. Germline values: CDR1 SNHLY, CDR2 FYNNEI. This CDR3 is built from 15 residues. The CDR3 is CASSAFQGAYNEQFF. The CDR3 nucleotides read TGTGCCAGCAGTGCCTTCCAGGGGGCCTACAATGAGCAGTTCTTC.

This clone occurred once. The chain employs TRBV18 and TRBJ2-3; D is unresolved. The CDR3 runs to 12 residues. V lost 5 bases and J lost 2, with 5 bases in between. Germline V CDR1 and CDR2: KGHSH, LQKENI. As DNA, the CDR3 is TGTGCCAGCTCAACCTACACAGATACGCAGTATTTT. Its translation: CASSTYTDTQYF. Drawing the rest from reference TRBV18 and TRBJ2-3, the complete variable domain is NAGVMQNPRHLVRRRGQEARLRCSPMKGHSHVYWYRQLPEEGLKFMVYLQKENIIDESGMPKERFSAEFPKEGPSILRIQQVVRGDSAAYFCASSTYTDTQYFGPGTRLTVL.

Worth noting for this clone: The same CDR3 can be traced to other DNA sequences in this sample. The rearrangement links TRBV18 to TRBJ2-7, with a tentative D call TRBD2 (6 bases). V lost 3 bases to trimming and J lost 2 bases, with 11 bases between them. The CDR3 is 14 residues long. The germline V gene encodes CDR1 KGHSH and CDR2 LQKENI. CDR3 loop: CASSPGGAAYEQYV. The CDR3 nucleotides read TGTGCCAGCTCACCGGGGGGAGCGGCCTACGAGCAGTACGTC.

This clone occurred once. The chain uses TRBV28 and TRBJ2-1; D is unresolved. V lost 4 bases to trimming and J lost 10 bases, with 8 bases between them. The CDR3 loop spans 11 amino acids. CDR1 MDHEN and CDR2 SYDVKM come from the germline V gene. The CDR3 spells CASSSQPEQFF. The DNA for the CDR3 is TGTGCCAGCAGTTCCCAACCAGAGCAGTTCTTC.

This clone was detected only once. The chain has TRBV6-5 and TRBJ1-5; no clear D gene. Germline CDR1 and CDR2: MNHEY and SVGAGI. Trimming shortened V by 10 bases and J by 7 bases, and 11 bases separated the two germline ends. This CDR3 region has 11 residues. The CDR3 coding sequence is TGTGCCACAACAAGTCACCAGCCCCAGCATTTT. Its translation: CATTSHQPQHF.

In DNA, the CDR3 is TGTGCCAGCAAGAGCTCCTACAATGAGCAGTTCTTC. Protein: CASKSSYNEQFF. The chain has TRBV27 and TRBJ2-1; D is uncertain. Between the trimmed V and J ends, which lost 7 bases and 0 bases, there was a span of 4 bases. The CDR3 spans 12 residues. The V gene's germline CDR1 is MNHEY and CDR2 SMNVEV (reference sequence).

The genes are TRBV2 and TRBJ1-5, with 11 nucleotides matching TRBD1. Germline values: CDR1 SNHLY, CDR2 FYNNEI. This CDR3 has 15 residues. Trimming took 6 bases from V and 6 from J; bases not matched to a gene: 7. DNA for the CDR3: TGTGCCAGCAGGGACAGGGGGCCGAACGGTCAGCCCCAGCATTTT. Protein: CASRDRGPNGQPQHF. Using reference TRBV2 and TRBJ1-5 for the parts outside the CDR3, the full variable domain is EPEVTQTPSHQVTQMGQEVILRCVPISNHLYFYWYRQILGQKVEFLVSFYNNEISEKSEIFDDQFSVERPDGSNFTLKIRSTKLEDSAMYFCASRDRGPNGQPQHFGDGTRLSIL.

The chain recombines TRBV7-8 with TRBJ1-1; D is undetermined. This CDR3 is 13 amino acids long. Germline values: CDR1 SGHVS, CDR2 FQNEAQ. Trimming took 4 bases from V and 3 from J, leaving 9 bases between them. The CDR3 DNA is TGTGCCAGCAGCTCCCAGAGGGACACTGAAGCTTTCTTT. Its translation is CASSSQRDTEAFF.

The CDR3 DNA is TGTGCCAGCAGTGGGACGGGGACAGGATCCTACGAGCAGTACGTC. Its translation is CASSGTGTGSYEQYV. The chain couples TRBV28 to TRBJ2-7; TRBD1 matches 8 bases. The CDR3 loop spans 15 amino acids. With V trimmed by 5 bases and J by 1 base, 7 bases remained unmatched. Per the germline V gene, CDR1 is MDHEN and CDR2 is SYDVKM.

This clone was counted once. This chain connects TRBV7-2 to TRBJ2-3; 9 bases map to TRBD2. This CDR3 region has 14 residues. CDR1 is SGHTA, CDR2 FQGNSA, per germline. After removal of 5 bases from V and 3 bases from J, the junction contained 3 bases not matched to a gene. This chain's CDR3 is CASSPGLATDTQYF. CDR3 DNA: TGTGCCAGCAGCCCGGGACTAGCTACAGATACGCAGTATTTT.

This clone was seen only a few times. In DNA form, the CDR3 reads TGTGCCAGCTCACAAGGATTGCAAGGGGCCAACGTCCTGACTTTC. Translating it yields CASSQGLQGANVLTF. V usage is TRBV18 and J usage is TRBJ2-6; D not resolved. Germline V CDR1 and CDR2: KGHSH, LQKENI. Trimming took 4 bases from V and 4 from J, leaving 11 bases between them. CDR3 size: 15 residues.

This rearrangement joins TRBV27 to TRBJ1-2; D ambiguous. This CDR3 has 13 amino acids. In germline, CDR1 is MNHEY, CDR2 SMNVEV (reference sequence). V lost 9 bases to trimming and J lost 4 bases, with 15 bases between them. Here the CDR3 reads CASALSEFYGYTF. The CDR3 coding sequence is TGTGCCAGTGCTCTGAGCGAGTTCTATGGCTACACCTTC.

The rearrangement links TRBV5-1 to TRBJ2-2; D is perhaps TRBD1 (6 bases). CDR1 is SGHRS and CDR2 is YFSETQ in the germline V gene. Trimming removed 7 bases from V and 3 bases from J, with 13 bases in between. This CDR3 has 14 residues. CDR3: CASATGTYTGELFF. CDR3 sequence (DNA): TGCGCCAGCGCAACCGGGACATACACCGGGGAGCTGTTTTTT.

This clone occurred once. This chain uses TRBV12-3 or TRBV12-4 with TRBJ1-1, with D hard to call. The CDR3 spans 13 residues. V lost 6 bases to trimming and J lost 6 bases, with 14 bases between them. The CDR3 bases are TGTGCCAGCAGCCGGCAAAGGCCTCCTGAAGCTTTCTTT. Encoded protein: CASSRQRPPEAFF.

The sample holds one count of this clone. The rearrangement joins TRBV6-5 to TRBJ1-1; 7 bases match TRBD1. The V gene's germline CDR1 is MNHEY and CDR2 SVGAGI. The CDR3 runs 16 residues. V was pared by 4 bases and J by 4 bases, with 12 bases of the junction left unmatched. CDR3 DNA: TGTGCCAGCAGTTCCAGTAGACAGGGAAGGGGCACTGAAGCTTTCTTT. This translates into CASSSSRQGRGTEAFF.

The chain links TRBV6-2 or TRBV6-3 to TRBJ2-1, with 8 bases matching TRBD2. V lost 5 bases to trimming and J lost 4 bases; unmatched junction nucleotides: 10. Germline values: CDR1 MNHEY, CDR2 SVGEGT. The CDR3 consists of 16 residues. The CDR3 coding sequence is TGTGCCAGCAGTACCCTTGGCGGGGGGCCTTACAATGAGCAGTTCTTC. As protein: CASSTLGGGPYNEQFF.

A word on this clone: At one end, the junction sequence differs from germline, possibly due to a read error. The chain links TRBV7-2 to TRBJ1-1, with a tentative D call TRBD1 (6 bases). From germline, CDR1 is SGHTA and CDR2 FQGNSA. CDR3 length equals 12 residues. CDR3: CASSQIGTLRIF. For the CDR3, the DNA is TGTGCCAGCAGCCAGATCGGGACACTGAGAATCTTT.

The chain couples TRBV5-1 to TRBJ1-1; D is ambiguous. This CDR3 contains 14 residues. The V gene's germline CDR1 is SGHRS and CDR2 YFSETQ. V lost 2 bases to trimming and J lost 0 bases, with 8 bases between them. CDR3 amino acids: CASSFDTLNTEAFF. The DNA of the CDR3 is TGCGCCAGCAGCTTTGACACCCTGAACACTGAAGCTTTCTTT.

The chain combines TRBV5-5 with TRBJ1-1; no firm D call. The CDR3 totals 14 residues. The V and J ends lost 4 bases and 4 bases respectively, with 14 bases between them. From germline, CDR1 is SGHKS and CDR2 YYEKEE (reference sequence). CDR3 residues: CASSTNNRPTEAFF. CDR3 nucleotides: TGTGCCAGCAGCACTAACAACCGACCCACTGAAGCTTTCTTT.